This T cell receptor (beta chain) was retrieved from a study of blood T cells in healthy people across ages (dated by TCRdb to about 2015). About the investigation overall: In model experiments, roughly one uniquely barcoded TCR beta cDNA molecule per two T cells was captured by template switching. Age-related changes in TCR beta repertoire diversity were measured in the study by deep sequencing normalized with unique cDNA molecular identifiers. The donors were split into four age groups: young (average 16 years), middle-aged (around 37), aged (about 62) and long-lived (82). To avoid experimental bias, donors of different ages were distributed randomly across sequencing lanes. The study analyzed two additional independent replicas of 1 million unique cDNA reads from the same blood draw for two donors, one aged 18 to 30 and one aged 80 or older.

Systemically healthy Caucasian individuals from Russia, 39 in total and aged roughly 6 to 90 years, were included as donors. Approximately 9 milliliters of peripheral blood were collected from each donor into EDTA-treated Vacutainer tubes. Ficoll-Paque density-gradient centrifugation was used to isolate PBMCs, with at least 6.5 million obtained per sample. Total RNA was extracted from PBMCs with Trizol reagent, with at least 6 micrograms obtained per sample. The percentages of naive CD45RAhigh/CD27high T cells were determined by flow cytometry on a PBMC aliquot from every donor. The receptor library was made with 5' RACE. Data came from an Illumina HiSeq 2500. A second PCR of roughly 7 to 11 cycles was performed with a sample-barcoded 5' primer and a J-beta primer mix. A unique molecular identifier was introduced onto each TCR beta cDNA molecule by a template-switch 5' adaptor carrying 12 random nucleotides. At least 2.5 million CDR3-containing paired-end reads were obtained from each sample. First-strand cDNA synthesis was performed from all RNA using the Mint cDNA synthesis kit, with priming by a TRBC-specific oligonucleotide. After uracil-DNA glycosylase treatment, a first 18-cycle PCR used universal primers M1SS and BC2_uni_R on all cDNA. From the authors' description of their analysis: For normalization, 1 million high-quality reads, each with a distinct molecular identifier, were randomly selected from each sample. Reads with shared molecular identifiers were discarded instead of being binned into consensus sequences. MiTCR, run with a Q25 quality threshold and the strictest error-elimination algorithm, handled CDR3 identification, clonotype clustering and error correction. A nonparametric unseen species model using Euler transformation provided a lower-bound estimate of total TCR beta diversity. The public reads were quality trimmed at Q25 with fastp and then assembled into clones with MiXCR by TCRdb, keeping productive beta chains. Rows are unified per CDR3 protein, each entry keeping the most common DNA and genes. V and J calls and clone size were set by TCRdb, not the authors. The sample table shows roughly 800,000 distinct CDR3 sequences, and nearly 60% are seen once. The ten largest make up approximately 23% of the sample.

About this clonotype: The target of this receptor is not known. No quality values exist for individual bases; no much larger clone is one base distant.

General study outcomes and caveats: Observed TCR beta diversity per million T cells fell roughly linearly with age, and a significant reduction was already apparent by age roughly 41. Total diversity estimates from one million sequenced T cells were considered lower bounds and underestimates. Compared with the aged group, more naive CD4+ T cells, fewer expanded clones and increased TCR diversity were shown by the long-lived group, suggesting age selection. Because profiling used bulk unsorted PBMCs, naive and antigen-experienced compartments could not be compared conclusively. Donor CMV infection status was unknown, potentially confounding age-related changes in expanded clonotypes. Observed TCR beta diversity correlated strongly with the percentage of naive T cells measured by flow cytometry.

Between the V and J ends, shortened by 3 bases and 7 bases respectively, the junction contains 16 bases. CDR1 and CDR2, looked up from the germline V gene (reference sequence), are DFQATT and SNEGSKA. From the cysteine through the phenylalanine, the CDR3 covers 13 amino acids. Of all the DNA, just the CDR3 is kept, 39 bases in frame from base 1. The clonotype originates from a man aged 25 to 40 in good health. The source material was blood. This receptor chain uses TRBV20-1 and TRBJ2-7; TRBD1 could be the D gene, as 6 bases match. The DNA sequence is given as TGCAGTGCTAGGGGTGACAGGCCCGTTGAGCAGTACTTC. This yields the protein CSARGDRPVEQYF.